This T cell receptor (beta chain) is from a study of T cell responses to AZD1222 COVID-19 vaccine. Points from the study as a whole: There were mostly white British donors and more females than males, and clonal diversity was possibly underestimated. Targeting of unmutated variant regions was reportedly seen in nearly half of spike-specific TCRs.

Clones were read by immunoSEQ multiplex PCR, and TCRdb kept only the in-frame ones, dropping some. The repertoire holds 100,000 to 150,000 clones, with around 92% as singletons. A remark on this clone: Its antigen is as yet unknown.

Germline CDR1 is SQVTM and CDR2 is ANQGSEA. Trimming left V 7 bases short and J 6 bases short, with 12 bases between. This CDR3 region has 12 residues. The V call is TRBV29-1, the J call TRBJ1-4; the D is unclear. The material sequenced was peripheral blood, taken on day 0 of AZD1222 vaccination. This clonotype was sampled from an adult in good health. The DNA for the CDR3 is TGCAGCGCTGCCTACAGCGATGAAAAACTGTTTTTT. Translation: CSAAYSDEKLFF.